Sequencing of this TCR beta chain was carried out in a study of shared clonotypes between healthy human individuals (dated by TCRdb to about 2020). At the level of the whole study: A few men and two women, aged 18 to 49 years, made up the cohort. Per donor, three plates each were used for CD4 naive and CD4 memory, two for CD8 naive, and one for CD8 memory. To estimate repertoire size and how much clonotype sharing occurs between individuals, the study deeply sequenced the blood TCR repertoires of five healthy adults. To increase sequencing depth and limit assay-specific biases, different laboratories used diverse techniques to prepare libraries and sequence TCR repertoires. Between about 0.94 and 8.9 billion PBMCs per donor were obtained by leukapheresis.

General findings and caveats noted by the study authors: Pairwise subsampling indicated that sequencing depth was expected to affect the degree of clonotype sharing among donors. About 5% of naive CD4, more than 3% of naive CD8, approximately 2% of memory CD4, and about 0.4% of memory CD8 clonotypes were shared across several donors. Clonotypes shared by all four sorted-subset donors showed higher generation probabilities than non-shared clonotypes. Because the study included a small number of donors, the genetic and exposure-history diversity represented was limited. Rarefaction of sorted-subset datasets indicated incomplete sequencing despite the large sequencing depth. Naive subsets generally had larger estimated clonotype richness than memory subsets did. Sampling was restricted to blood, and TCR repertoires in tissues likely differ from the TCR repertoires found in blood.

Using the deep immunoSEQ assay, multiplex PCR amplified TCR CDR3 regions from genomic DNA. For each cell subset, the extracted genomic DNA was distributed evenly across all wells of several immunoSEQ 96-well plates, and each plate served as one replicate. Each replicate PCR for sorted subsets received about 180 ng genomic DNA, equal to 28,000 or so T cell genomes. Purified libraries were quantified with a Qubit 3.0 fluorometer, sized on a Bioanalyzer 2100, and re-quantified with the KAPA Library Quantification kit. A separate single-read 150-cycle Illumina NextSeq 550 flow cell was used to sequence each immunoSEQ 96-well plate. Per the source publication's procedure: Because only junctional sequences without quality scores were contained in the immunoSEQ output, filtering matching that applied to full-length reads could not be performed. Sequences were annotated with PyIR, a Python wrapper for IgBLAST v1.9, and V/J genes and CDR3 were assigned using IMGT germline references. Reads with weak V/J assignments (E-value above 1e-6), missing CDR3, stop codons, out-of-frame junctions, or ambiguous translated residues were removed. V3J clonotypes were defined by identical inferred V gene, J gene, and CDR3 amino acid sequence. Percentage overlap between repertoires was computed as shared unique clonotypes divided by the size of the smaller repertoire. RTK rarefaction, the Chao1 estimator, and Recon v2.1 estimates of unobserved clonotypes were used to assess repertoire richness. OLGA was used to compute generation probabilities for all TCRbeta clonotypes that the gDNA method yielded from a handful of donors. Imported from immuneACCESS, the table was reduced by TCRdb to in-frame sequences with V and J called. These copies leave out some clones; in studies compared against another copy, an unresolved V gene accounts for under half, and the cause of the remainder is not known. From that table come the V and J calls and clone size; the DNA was used to work out D and trimming. The sample includes more than 2,000,000 clones, with more than 85% observed a single time. About 0.41% of the sample comes from the top ten.

Healthy HIV-negative adults with no recently reported acute infections or vaccinations were included as donors. Every donor was a Caucasian adult residing in Nashville, Tennessee, USA. CD4+ T cells were enriched by magnetic negative selection; naive cells were then positively selected on CD45RA, and the negative fraction formed the memory subset. Blood was obtained by leukapheresis, after which PBMCs were separated by Ficoll-Histopaque density gradient centrifugation and cryopreserved in liquid nitrogen vapor phase. Purity and quantity of every magnetically sorted T cell population were checked by analytical flow cytometry. Genomic DNA was isolated from each sorted fraction and quantified by UV absorbance on a Nanodrop 2000c. The CDR3 has 18 amino acids, counting the end cysteine and phenylalanine. Only CDR3 DNA remains: 54 bases, in frame from the first base. Details on this clone: The clone's antigen remains unknown. Qualities for individual bases were not recorded, and no much larger clone is one base off.

The chain is assembled from TRBV21-1 and TRBJ2-5; the tabulated D call, TRBD1, remains unverified against the DNA. TRBV21-1 is tagged as a pseudogene. Source material: naive CD4+ T cells from PBMCs. Taken with the paper, the label for cell subset or site translates to: CD45RA+ positively selected. This TCR came from a man younger than 30 in good health. Some clones in this sample may be carry-over from other donors' samples. The CDR3: CASSSGWAGGQDEETQYF. The nucleotide sequence is TGTGCCAGCAGCTCAGGGTGGGCCGGGGGACAGGATGAAGAGACCCAGTACTTC.